The TCR beta chain described here comes from a study of CD8 T cells in ankylosing spondylitis. The CDR3 sequence is 16 residues long. Germline CDR1 MGHRA, CDR2 YSYEKL. The V gene end was trimmed by 3 bases and the J gene end by 3 bases; junction bases not matched to a gene: 5. This clonotype occurred many times. 5'-RACE, quantitative and with molecular barcodes, yielded the TCR beta libraries. One entry per CDR3 protein results from TCRdb running MiXCR on the 5' RACE reads. The table has hundreds of thousands of distinct CDR3 sequences, roughly 25% seen once. The chain recombines TRBV4-1 with TRBJ2-5; TRBD1 matches at 12 bases. Sequenced input: blood, either unsorted or a sorted T cell fraction (not recorded which). The receptor was derived from a male donor with ankylosing spondylitis or in good health (not recorded which). The CDR3 coding sequence is TGCGCCAGCAGCCATGTGGGACAGGGGGCTAAAGAGACCCAGTACTTC. Translated: CASSHVGQGAKETQYF.